This T cell receptor beta chain was documented in a study of metastatic and nonmetastatic thyroid tumors. The overall study: Malignant thyroid and benign thyroid patients provided blood and tumor or nodule tissue whose repertoires were compared.

General observations from the study: It was reportedly found that TCR beta diversity was significantly higher in malignant thyroid tumors than in benign nodules, a difference seen in both blood and tumor samples.

This clone showed up just a few times. What it binds is unknown. This CDR3 is 11 amino acids long. The germline CDR1 and CDR2 sequences are MDHEN and SYDVKM. The V end lost 7 bases, the J end lost 5 bases, and 8 bases lay between the germline ends. Among the patients, none had received any treatment before thyroid surgery. Authors' data handling: The study built a papillary thyroid cancer distant-metastasis classifier from CDR3 differences across clinicopathological groups. TCRdb reanalyzed the PCR reads via MiXCR. The V and J calls shown here were made by TCRdb, not taken from the authors' results. The table records nearly 15,000 clones, roughly a fifth of them present only once.

The chain is built from TRBV28 and TRBJ1-2; D is perhaps TRBD1 (5 bases). The TCR sequence derives from a female donor with papillary thyroid cancer or a benign thyroid nodule (not recorded which). Some clones in this sample may be carry-over from other donors' samples. The sequenced sample consisted of blood. CDR3 region: CASTGGYGYTF. CDR3 nucleotide sequence: TGTGCCAGCACCGGGGGTTATGGCTACACCTTC.